This entry concerns a single TCR beta chain. The antigen is not known. Time point reported: baseline pretreatment blood. The sample's treatment: 15 Gy SBRT to primary tumor, nephrectomy 4 weeks later. Serial blood draws occurred at baseline and 2 and 4 weeks post-SBRT. Clear cell pathology was present in this patient's renal cell carcinoma. This entry belongs to a study of radiation and T cells in renal cell carcinoma. The CDR3 has 15 amino acids. With 1 base removed from V and 1 base from J, the gap between germline ends came to 10 bases. Germline loops: CDR1 LNHDA, CDR2 SQIVND (reference sequence). The assay was immunoSEQ multiplex PCR, and TCRdb's table has in-frame clones only and misses some. The sample records some 100,000 clones, 65% to 85% being singletons. Study observations and caveats: From baseline, blood top tumor clonotypes peaked at 2 weeks post-radiation. Baseline intratumoral clonotype presence is unknown without pretreatment biopsies.

The V call is TRBV19, the J call TRBJ2-5; D is possibly TRBD1 (5 bases). This clonotype originated in a man in his sixties with renal cell carcinoma. The sequencing here drew on blood, taken from a patient whose treatment included radiotherapy and nephrectomy. The CDR3 nucleotides are TGTGCCAGTAGTATAGGACGGACAACCCAAGAGACCCAGTACTTC. Protein product: CASSIGRTTQETQYF.